This TCR beta chain appears in the sequencing data of a study of blood T cell repertoires in COVID-19. The CDR3 consists of 18 residues. Looked up from germline, CDR1 is LNHDA and CDR2 is SQIVND (reference sequence). Unmatched junction bases numbered 11, after V lost 3 bases and J lost 3 bases. Here immunoSEQ multiplex PCR was the method, and the copy in TCRdb shows in-frame clones only, minus some. The sample has about 190,000 clones; over 75% are singletons. The sequenced material came from peripheral blood. The chain has TRBV19 and TRBJ2-3; 11 bases are a match to TRBD1. The clonotype comes from a woman in her 70s with acute or convalescent COVID-19. For the CDR3, the DNA is TGTGCCAGTAGTATTAGTGGGACAGGGGGTATCGGGACAGATACGCAGTATTTT. Its translation is CASSISGTGGIGTDTQYF. Complete variable domain (other parts from reference TRBV19 and TRBJ2-3): DGGITQSPKYLFRKEGQNVTLSCEQNLNHDAMYWYRQDPGQGLRLIYYSQIVNDFQKGDIAEGYSVSREKKESFPLTVTSAQKNPTAFYLCASSISGTGGIGTDTQYFGPGTRLTVL.